The next 5 T cell receptor beta chains were all read from a single sample in a study of control samples from healthy donors and cancer patients. Produced via immunoSEQ multiplex PCR; TCRdb's table is partial and in-frame only. Here the sample spans around 93,000 clones, about 91% being singletons. The sample was blood. Source of these receptors: a man aged 25 to 40 in good health.

The chain employs TRBV19 and TRBJ2-2, with D perhaps TRBD2 (6 bases). Trimming cost V 2 bases and J 3 bases, with 13 bases left between them. CDR3 length: 16 amino acids. Germline assignment: CDR1 LNHDA and CDR2 SQIVND (reference sequence). CDR3 DNA sequence: TGTGCCAGTAGTATATGGGGGGTTTACGACACCGGGGAGCTGTTTTTT. As protein: CASSIWGVYDTGELFF.

This sequence joins TRBV5-1 and TRBJ2-5; D remains ambiguous. The V and J ends lost 2 bases and 5 bases respectively, with 7 bases between them. The CDR3 covers 12 residues. CDR1 SGHRS and CDR2 YFSETQ come from the germline V gene. CDR3 bases: TGCGCCAGCAGCTTCTCTTACGAGACCCAGTACTTC. This sequence encodes CASSFSYETQYF.

The chain recombines TRBV6-5 with TRBJ1-4; TRBD1 is a possible D gene (5 bases). CDR1 MNHEY and CDR2 SVGAGI come from the germline V gene. The CDR3 sequence is 15 residues long. Trimming cost V 4 bases and J 12 bases, with 21 bases left between them. The CDR3 loop is CASSSRLSLGGELFF. CDR3 in DNA: TGTGCCAGCAGTTCCCGGCTATCCCTCGGGGGGGAACTGTTTTTT.

This rearrangement joins TRBV3-1 (or the pseudogene TRBV3-2) to TRBJ2-3, with 11 nucleotides matching TRBD1. The germline V gene has CDR1 LGHDT and CDR2 YNNKEL (reference sequence). V dropped 4 bases and J dropped 4; count of bases not matched to a gene: 7. The CDR3 spans 16 residues. CDR3: CASSPPPGQGADTQYF. The CDR3 region has the DNA TGTGCCAGCAGCCCCCCCCCGGGACAGGGGGCAGATACGCAGTATTTT.

The chain recombines TRBV6-6 with TRBJ2-7; TRBD2 is a possible D gene (5 bases). Trimming took off 2 bases at V and 0 bases at J, with 8 bases between the two ends. CDR1 and CDR2 from the germline V gene are MNHNY and SVGAGI (reference sequence). CDR3 length: 14 amino acids. The chain's CDR3 is CASSYASRSYEQYF. CDR3 DNA sequence: TGTGCCAGCAGTTACGCTAGCCGCTCCTACGAGCAGTACTTC.